Below, one TCR beta chain is given with its context. This specimen comes from a study of blood T cell repertoires in COVID-19. Repertoires were generated with immunoSEQ multiplex PCR, while TCRdb's copy carries only in-frame clones and drops some. Among a few hundred thousand clones listed, 65% to 90% were seen once. The germline CDR1 and CDR2 sequences are SGHRS and YFSETQ. The CDR3 covers 16 residues. The V segment lost 4 bases and the J segment 1 base; nucleotides outside the gene matches: 9. No more than 2 weeks before study entry, exposed participants had met a case of COVID-19. Material: PBMCs or T cells enriched from blood (not recorded which). V is TRBV5-1 and J is TRBJ1-1; the match to TRBD1 covers 8 bases. The receptor was isolated from a woman in her 30s who had been exposed to COVID-19. The CDR3 DNA follows: TGCGCCAGCAGCGACCGGGACAGGTGGGAGAACACTGAAGCTTTCTTT. This gives the protein CASSDRDRWENTEAFF.